This passage covers 22 T cell receptor beta chains from one sample sequenced in a study of blood T cell repertoires in COVID-19. The method was immunoSEQ multiplex PCR; TCRdb's version includes in-frame clones alone and lacks a portion of them. The sample includes fewer than 350,000 clones, around 90% seen only once; the top ten take about 8.5%. The specimen was peripheral blood. These receptor sequences come from a man aged 18 to 30 with active or convalescent COVID-19.

The chain carries TRBV4-1 and TRBJ1-1, with D perhaps TRBD1 (5 bases). The CDR3 is 15 amino acids. Per the germline V gene, CDR1 is MGHRA and CDR2 is YSYEKL. Trimming stripped 1 base from V and 3 bases from J, with 12 bases between. The chain's CDR3 is CASSQGGGGDTEAFF. The CDR3 nucleotides read TGCGCCAGCAGCCAAGGGGGCGGGGGGGACACTGAAGCTTTCTTT.

The chain combines TRBV7-8 with TRBJ1-6; D may be TRBD1 (6 bases). Deletions cut 2 bases from V and 9 bases from J, with 14 bases between. The CDR3 extends over 15 amino acids. From germline, CDR1 is SGHVS and CDR2 FQNEAQ. In DNA form, the CDR3 reads TGTGCCAGCAGCTTAAGGGGGGGGCGGGCTTCACCCCTCCACTTT. Translation: CASSLRGGRASPLHF.

The chain uses TRBV11-2 and TRBJ2-3, with 10 bases that match TRBD1. Looked up from germline, CDR1 is SGHAT and CDR2 is FQNNGV. CDR3 length: 17 residues. The J segment lost 4 bases and the V segment lost 4 bases, leaving 11 bases of the junction unmatched. The DNA of the CDR3 is TGTGCCAGCAGCTCATACCGGGACAGGGGTTTTTCAGATACGCAGTATTTT. Amino acid sequence: CASSSYRDRGFSDTQYF.

The chain couples TRBV5-1 to TRBJ1-4; 8 positions match TRBD1. J gave up 5 bases and V 4 bases, and 10 bases lay outside the gene matches. Germline V CDR1 and CDR2: SGHRS, YFSETQ. This CDR3 has 16 amino acids. The chain's CDR3 is CASSDNRQGTNEKLFF. The DNA of the CDR3 is TGCGCCAGCAGCGACAATAGACAGGGGACAAATGAAAAACTGTTTTTT.

This clone was seen only a few times. The V and J genes are TRBV10-3 and TRBJ1-1, with a possible D match to TRBD1 (5 bases). V lost 6 bases and J 2 bases, leaving 13 bases between the germline ends. The germline V gene has CDR1 ENHRY and CDR2 SYGVKD. The CDR3 spans 14 residues. The CDR3 sequence: CAISPQGLNTEAFF. CDR3 coding DNA: TGTGCCATCAGCCCTCAGGGACTCAACACTGAAGCTTTCTTT.

The CDR3 bases are TGTGCCAGTAGGGGGGGAAGCACAGATACGCAGTATTTT. This codes for CASRGGSTDTQYF. The chain carries TRBV19 and TRBJ2-3; tentative D call: TRBD2 (6 bases). Germline assignment: CDR1 LNHDA and CDR2 SQIVND (reference sequence). There are 13 residues in the CDR3. V was pared by 6 bases and J by 0 bases, with 7 bases between.

This chain joins TRBV7-9 and TRBJ1-5; 7 bases are a match to TRBD1. Germline V gives CDR1 SEHNR, CDR2 FQNEAQ (reference sequence). Trimming took 3 bases from V and 6 from J; bases not matched to a gene: 8. The CDR3 is 15 residues long. Written as DNA, the CDR3 is TGTGCCAGCAGCTTGGGGACAGCGGTTGGTCAGCCCCAGCATTTT. Its translation: CASSLGTAVGQPQHF.

J is TRBJ1-6 and V is TRBV6-1; tentative D call: TRBD1 (5 bases). Trimming shortened V by 2 bases and J by 2 bases, and 13 bases separated the two germline ends. The germline V gene encodes CDR1 MNHNS and CDR2 SASEGT. CDR3 size: 17 residues. The CDR3 DNA reads TGTGCCAGCAGTGAATTAAGCCGGGGGACCTATAATTCACCCCTCCACTTT. Encoded protein: CASSELSRGTYNSPLHF.

The chain has TRBV2 and TRBJ2-5; weak D call: TRBD2 (5 bases). Germline-derived CDR1 and CDR2 are SNHLY and FYNNEI. The CDR3 consists of 14 residues. Deletions cut 0 bases from V and 3 bases from J, with 8 bases between. The CDR3 DNA follows: TGTGCCAGCAGTGAAGCTTCCGGGGAAGAGACCCAGTACTTC. Amino acid sequence: CASSEASGEETQYF.

The gene calls are TRBV10-3 and TRBJ2-2; D may be TRBD1 (6 bases). Germline CDR1 and CDR2: ENHRY and SYGVKD. CDR3 length equals 15 residues. V lost 0 bases, J lost 7 bases, and 12 bases lay in between. As DNA, the CDR3 is TGTGCCATCAGTGAGTCGTTGGGGGCTGGCGGGGAGCTGTTTTTT. Protein sequence: CAISESLGAGGELFF.

J is TRBJ2-7 and V is TRBV7-9, with 10 bases that match TRBD2. Per germline, CDR1 SEHNR and CDR2 FQNEAQ (reference sequence). The CDR3 is 16 amino acids. With V trimmed by 5 bases and J by 2 bases, 9 bases remained unmatched. The CDR3 DNA follows: TGTGCCAGCAGCCCTCTAGCGGGGGCGCCCCCCTACGAGCAGTACTTC. Encoded protein: CASSPLAGAPPYEQYF.

The sample holds one count of this clone. The chain links TRBV14 to TRBJ2-7; D perhaps matches TRBD1 (6 bases). Trimming left V 4 bases short and J 0 bases short, with 13 bases between. The CDR3 is made up of 15 amino acids. Germline CDR1 and CDR2: SGHDN and FVKESK. In DNA, the CDR3 is TGTGCCAGCAGCCGACAGGCGACGAGCTCCTACGAGCAGTACTTC. Amino acids: CASSRQATSSYEQYF.

The chain couples TRBV19 to TRBJ1-1; 7 bases align to TRBD1. Germline V gene data show CDR1 as LNHDA and CDR2 as SQIVND (reference sequence). V lost 7 bases to trimming and J lost 4 bases; unmatched junction nucleotides: 6. The CDR3 loop spans 13 amino acids. The CDR3 sequence is CASIIGGGTEAFF. The CDR3 coding sequence is TGTGCCAGTATCATAGGGGGCGGCACTGAAGCTTTCTTT.

The chain uses TRBV10-3 and TRBJ2-7; 10 nucleotides agree with TRBD1. Looked up from germline, CDR1 is ENHRY and CDR2 is SYGVKD. The CDR3 runs 14 residues. The ends lost 4 bases at V and 3 bases at J; junction bases unmatched: 3. The CDR3 loop reads CAISGQGADYEQYF. The CDR3 DNA is TGTGCCATCAGTGGACAGGGGGCGGACTACGAGCAGTACTTC.

The genes are TRBV7-9 and TRBJ2-4; D possibly corresponds to TRBD2 (6 bases). The CDR3 sequence is 12 residues long. Trimming pared 4 bases from V and 13 bases from J, leaving 14 bases between. The germline gives CDR1 SEHNR, CDR2 FQNEAQ (reference sequence). The CDR3 sequence: CASSSAGRGQYF. The CDR3 DNA sequence: TGTGCCAGCAGCTCCGCTGGACGGGGGCAGTACTTC.

The J gene is TRBJ2-3, the V gene TRBV19; 15 bases align to TRBD2. Germline values: CDR1 LNHDA, CDR2 SQIVND (reference sequence). The V segment lost 4 bases and the J segment 2 bases; nucleotides outside the gene matches: 7. CDR3 size: 18 residues. CDR3 region: CASSTGTSGGFFTDTQYF. For the CDR3, the DNA is TGTGCCAGTAGTACCGGGACTAGCGGGGGGTTCTTCACAGATACGCAGTATTTT.

On this clone itself: The same CDR3 arises from other DNA sequences in this sample as well. The chain couples TRBV4-1 to TRBJ2-7; 9 nucleotides match TRBD1. With 1 base clipped from V and 2 bases from J, the junction kept 0 bases outside the gene matches. Germline assignment: CDR1 MGHRA and CDR2 YSYEKL. This CDR3 is built from 14 residues. Here the CDR3 reads CASSQGQGAYEQYF. In DNA, the CDR3 is TGCGCCAGCAGCCAAGGACAGGGGGCCTACGAGCAGTACTTC.

The chain couples TRBV6-5 to TRBJ1-1, with a tentative D call TRBD1 (6 bases). V lost 6 bases, J lost 4 bases, and 18 bases lay in between. Germline CDR1 reads MNHEY; CDR2 reads SVGAGI. The length of the CDR3 is 15 residues. CDR3 DNA: TGTGCCAGCAGGAACCCTTGGGGGGGCGGCACTGAAGCTTTCTTT. This encodes CASRNPWGGGTEAFF.

V is TRBV7-8 and J is TRBJ1-1, with D possibly matching TRBD1 (5 bases). There are 14 residues in the CDR3. Trimming stripped 0 bases from V and 7 bases from J, with 12 bases between. Germline assignment: CDR1 SGHVS and CDR2 FQNEAQ. DNA of the CDR3: TGTGCCAGCAGCTTAGCGGCAGGGCTCAATGAAGCTTTCTTT. It specifies CASSLAAGLNEAFF. Full variable domain (outside the CDR3, taken from reference TRBV7-8 and TRBJ1-1): GAGVSQSPRYKVAKRGQDVALRCDPISGHVSLFWYQQALGQGPEFLTYFQNEAQLDKSGLPSDRFFAERPEGSVSTLKIQRTQQEDSAVYLCASSLAAGLNEAFFGQGTRLTVV.

The chain carries TRBV7-6 and TRBJ1-6; perhaps TRBD1 as D (6 bases). Looked up from germline, CDR1 is SGHVS and CDR2 is FNYEAQ. The length of the CDR3 is 13 residues. V dropped 4 bases and J dropped 10 bases, with 11 bases sitting between them. CDR3 sequence reads: CASSSYRESPLHF. The DNA for the CDR3 is TGTGCCAGCAGCTCGTACAGGGAATCACCCCTCCACTTT.

The chain has TRBV7-2 and TRBJ2-7; 13 bases are a match to TRBD2. The CDR3 has 18 amino acids. Germline V lookup: CDR1 SGHTA, CDR2 FQGNSA. Trimming removed 5 bases from V and 8 bases from J; junction bases left unmatched: 18. CDR3 in DNA: TGTGCCAGCAGCCAGCGGACTAGCGGGGGCCTTACCCGGTACAAGCAGTACTTC. Amino acids: CASSQRTSGGLTRYKQYF.

The V gene is TRBV9, the J gene TRBJ2-3; TRBD1 matches at 9 bases. V gave up 6 bases and J gave up 3 bases; unmatched junction bases: 11. CDR3 length equals 16 residues. Germline V gene sequence: CDR1 SGDLS, CDR2 YYNGEE. The CDR3 sequence: CASNPYLGQGTDTQYF. The CDR3 coding sequence is TGTGCCAGCAACCCTTATCTAGGACAGGGGACAGATACGCAGTATTTT.